What follows describes a single TCR beta chain. The sample comes from a study of blood T cell repertoires in COVID-19. Study context: The samples span acute and convalescent COVID-19 from the United States, Italy and Spain. From T cells, B-cell-depleted T cells, or PBMCs came the material, which was cDNA or gDNA.

The CDR3 totals 14 residues. Germline CDR1 and CDR2: KGHSH and LQKENI. Trimming removed 6 bases from V and 4 bases from J, with 15 bases in between. In the study's own analysis: Amplification of reference gene primers provided the estimated nucleated cell counts. The method was immunoSEQ multiplex PCR; TCRdb's version includes in-frame clones alone and lacks a portion of them. The DNA gave D and trimming, while V, J and clone size come from that table. The repertoire holds around 250,000 clones, with 70% to 85% as singletons. The specimen sequenced was peripheral blood. The rearrangement joins TRBV18 to TRBJ1-2; D not resolved. This TCR derives from a woman older than 75 with acute or convalescent COVID-19. For the CDR3, the DNA is TGTGCCAGCTCCCCGCAGCGGGGTACCTATGGCTACACCTTC. Its protein is CASSPQRGTYGYTF. Full variable domain (missing parts from reference TRBV18 and TRBJ1-2): NAGVMQNPRHLVRRRGQEARLRCSPMKGHSHVYWYRQLPEEGLKFMVYLQKENIIDESGMPKERFSAEFPKEGPSILRIQQVVRGDSAAYFCASSPQRGTYGYTFGSGTRLTVV.